The 18 T cell receptor beta chains in this list originate from one sample, sequenced in a study of cytomegalovirus exposure and HLA in healthy donors. The PCR contained 60 Vbeta and 13 Jbeta primers. Measured with immunoSEQ multiplex PCR; TCRdb has only the in-frame clones, and not every one. The sample has roughly 150,000 clones, approximately 80% seen once. The sample taken for sequencing was PBMCs. The receptor source for this set is a man aged 30-40 years in good health and CMV-seronegative.

CDR3 DNA: TGTGCCAGCAGTGTCATTTCCTACGAGCAGTACTTC. Protein: CASSVISYEQYF. This chain connects TRBV2 to TRBJ2-5; D gene ambiguous. With the DNA end fitting TRBJ2-7 better, the J assignment may be wrong. Germline V gives CDR1 SNHLY, CDR2 FYNNEI. The CDR3 is 12 amino acids.

V gene TRBV6-5 combines with J gene TRBJ2-2; no definite D call. Per germline, CDR1 MNHEY and CDR2 SVGAGI. The CDR3 sequence is 14 residues long. V shed 6 bases and J shed 6 bases, with 14 bases lying between them. CDR3 amino acids: CASSPHSSAGELFF. The DNA of the CDR3 is TGTGCCAGCAGCCCCCACTCCTCTGCCGGGGAGCTGTTTTTT.

V usage is TRBV5-6 and J usage is TRBJ2-5, with a tentative D call TRBD2 (5 bases). The J call may be faulty, since TRBJ2-7 better matches the DNA end. The CDR3 has 13 amino acids. From germline, CDR1 is SGHDT and CDR2 YYEEEE. CDR3 protein: CASSASLGREQYF. The CDR3 bases are TGTGCCAGCAGCGCCTCACTAGGGCGCGAGCAGTACTTC.

V and J are TRBV27 and TRBJ2-3; a possible D gene is TRBD2 (6 bases). In germline, CDR1 is MNHEY, CDR2 SMNVEV (reference sequence). Trimming cost V 6 bases and J 0 bases, with 22 bases left between them. CDR3 length: 18 amino acids. The CDR3 loop is CASREPGGADPSTDTQYF. As DNA, the CDR3 is TGTGCCAGCAGAGAGCCCGGGGGAGCGGACCCTAGCACAGATACGCAGTATTTT.

This clone was counted only a few times. The chain links TRBV25-1 to TRBJ1-1; TRBD1 aligns across 10 bases. V lost 6 bases, J lost 4 bases, and 14 bases stayed unmatched. The CDR3 is made up of 17 amino acids. Germline CDR1 reads MGHDK; CDR2 reads SYGVNS. CDR3 nucleotides: TGTGCCAGCAGGAAAATAGGGACAGGGGTATTCGGCACTGAAGCTTTCTTT. Its protein product is CASRKIGTGVFGTEAFF.

The chain uses TRBV11-2 and TRBJ2-2; tentative D call: TRBD1 (6 bases). The germline gives CDR1 SGHAT, CDR2 FQNNGV. The CDR3 spans 16 residues. V lost 5 bases, J lost 4 bases, and 17 bases lay in between. As DNA, the CDR3 is TGTGCCAGCAGCCGATTATCACAGGGAAGCACCGGGGAGCTGTTTTTT. Translated, it gives CASSRLSQGSTGELFF. Drawing the rest from reference TRBV11-2 and TRBJ2-2, the complete variable domain is EAGVAQSPRYKIIEKRQSVAFWCNPISGHATLYWYQQILGQGPKLLIQFQNNGVVDDSQLPKDRFSAERLKGVDSTLKIQPAKLEDSAVYLCASSRLSQGSTGELFFGEGSRLTVL.

The chain uses TRBV18 and TRBJ2-7, with 7 bases identical to TRBD2. From germline, CDR1 is KGHSH and CDR2 LQKENI. This CDR3 is 15 amino acids long. The trim removed 0 bases at V and 0 bases at J, leaving 2 bases unmatched. The CDR3 is CASSPPAGSSYEQYF. The CDR3 coding sequence is TGTGCCAGCTCACCACCAGCGGGAAGCTCCTACGAGCAGTACTTC.

V is TRBV5-1 and J is TRBJ2-5, with 7 positions matching TRBD1. CDR1 is SGHRS and CDR2 is YFSETQ in the germline V gene. The CDR3 length is 15 residues. The junction had 6 bases not matched to a gene; V was cut back by 2 bases and J by 2 bases. The CDR3 sequence is CASSFTGQPQETQYF. CDR3 DNA sequence: TGCGCCAGCAGCTTTACGGGACAGCCACAAGAGACCCAGTACTTC.

This clone was seen a handful of times. V usage is TRBV4-2 and J usage is TRBJ2-5, with 7 positions matching TRBD2. V was pared by 2 bases and J by 4 bases, with 22 bases of the junction left unmatched. The V gene's germline CDR1 is LGHNA and CDR2 YNFKEQ. The length of the CDR3 is 20 residues. This chain's CDR3 is CASSQLPASSLSGGRETQYF. The CDR3 nucleotides read TGTGCCAGCAGCCAACTCCCCGCTTCTTCCCTGTCGGGAGGACGAGAGACCCAGTACTTC.

V usage is TRBV5-1 and J usage is TRBJ2-7, with 12 bases fitting TRBD1. This CDR3 contains 15 residues. CDR1 is SGHRS, CDR2 YFSETQ, per germline. The ends lost 1 base at V and 5 bases at J; junction bases unmatched: 4. As DNA, the CDR3 is TGCGCCAGCAGCTTGCACGGGACAGGGGGCGACGAGCAGTACTTC. Residues: CASSLHGTGGDEQYF.

The V and J genes are TRBV9 and TRBJ2-2; tentatively, D is TRBD1 (6 bases). The V gene lost 0 bases and the J gene lost 4 bases, with 13 bases spanning the gap. Germline values: CDR1 SGDLS, CDR2 YYNGEE. The CDR3 loop spans 16 amino acids. CDR3 loop: CASSVAVNRVTGELFF. The DNA for the CDR3 is TGTGCCAGCAGCGTAGCTGTTAACAGGGTCACCGGGGAGCTGTTTTTT.

The V gene is TRBV10-1, the J gene TRBJ1-1; 7 bases are a match to TRBD1. The germline CDR1 and CDR2 sequences are WNHNN and SYGVQD (reference sequence). Trimming cost V 4 bases and J 5 bases; bases outside gene matches: 7. The CDR3 contains 14 residues. As DNA, the CDR3 is TGCGCCAGCAGTGCCGGACAGGACTATACTGAAGCTTTCTTT. Translation: CASSAGQDYTEAFF.

The chain carries TRBV7-9 and TRBJ2-1; maybe TRBD2 (6 bases). Trimming pared 1 base from V and 3 bases from J, leaving 13 bases between. This CDR3 contains 16 residues. The germline gives CDR1 SEHNR, CDR2 FQNEAQ (reference sequence). CDR3 sequence (DNA): TGTGCCAGCAGCTTAGAAGGTAGCGGCCGCTACAATGAGCAGTTCTTC. It codes for CASSLEGSGRYNEQFF.

In its sample, this clone was seen a few times. The chain recombines TRBV5-1 with TRBJ2-3; D is ambiguous. V lost 0 bases, J lost 4 bases, and 9 bases lay in between. Per the germline V gene, CDR1 is SGHRS and CDR2 is YFSETQ. The CDR3 is 14 amino acids. Here the CDR3 DNA reads TGCGCCAGCAGCTTGGCCGTCCGGGCAGATACGCAGTATTTT. Translated: CASSLAVRADTQYF.

The V and J genes are TRBV6-1 and TRBJ2-3, with 10 bases that match TRBD2. Trimming removed 3 bases from V and 5 bases from J; junction bases left unmatched: 5. CDR3 length: 15 amino acids. Per germline, CDR1 MNHNS and CDR2 SASEGT. The CDR3 spells CASSDQREGLDTQYF. CDR3 DNA: TGTGCCAGCAGTGACCAGCGGGAGGGCCTAGATACGCAGTATTTT.

The chain links TRBV5-1 to TRBJ2-1; the match to TRBD2 covers 9 bases. Germline V gene sequence: CDR1 SGHRS, CDR2 YFSETQ. The V segment lost 3 bases and the J segment 0 bases; nucleotides outside the gene matches: 10. This CDR3 comprises 18 residues. The CDR3 loop is CASSSEREAVSSYNEQFF. The DNA for the CDR3 is TGCGCCAGCAGCTCTGAGCGGGAGGCCGTTAGCTCCTACAATGAGCAGTTCTTC.

This clone is large by share. The chain uses TRBV7-3 and TRBJ2-6; 7 nucleotides align to TRBD1. The trim removed 1 base at V and 0 bases at J, leaving 6 bases unmatched. Germline CDR1 SGHTA, CDR2 FQGTGA. This CDR3 region has 18 residues. The CDR3 DNA reads as TGTGCCAGCAGCTTAATAGGGGGCGCACCCTCTGGGGCCAACGTCCTGACTTTC. Amino acid sequence: CASSLIGGAPSGANVLTF.

This clone has a single count. The chain uses TRBV5-8 and TRBJ2-7; 9 bases match TRBD2. CDR1 SGHTS and CDR2 YDEGEE come from the germline V gene. The CDR3 extends over 15 amino acids. J was trimmed by 5 bases and V by 5 bases; bases with no gene match: 11. CDR3 residues: CASRLPGLAIDEQYF. CDR3 nucleotides: TGTGCCAGCAGACTTCCCGGACTAGCGATCGACGAGCAGTACTTC.